This entry describes one TCR beta chain. Using immunoSEQ multiplex PCR, the repertoire was profiled, and TCRdb retains in-frame clones only, with some absent. The data show tens of thousands of clones, approximately 85% seen once. This entry belongs to a study of OX40 agonist ivuxolimab in advanced cancers. In the study overall: Partial responses occurred in three patients (one hepatocellular carcinoma, two cutaneous melanoma).

Looked up from germline, CDR1 is SGHDT and CDR2 is YYEEEE. Trimming took 3 bases from V and 0 from J, leaving 8 bases between them. The CDR3 has 14 residues. The timepoints at which blood was sampled were baseline, cycle 4 day 1, and cycle 7 day 1. The sequencing here drew on CD4+ or CD8+ T cells sorted from blood, taken in a trial of the OX40 agonist ivuxolimab. The sequence came from an adult with an advanced solid tumor such as melanoma, head and neck, liver or kidney cancer. V usage is TRBV5-6 and J usage is TRBJ2-3; D is unresolved. The chain's CDR3 is CASSYTHSTDTQYF. CDR3 nucleotides: TGTGCCAGCAGCTATACCCACAGCACAGATACGCAGTATTTT.